Listed below are T cell receptor beta chains from one sample, sequenced in a study of blood T cell repertoires in COVID-19. Using immunoSEQ multiplex PCR, the repertoire was profiled, and TCRdb retains in-frame clones only, with some absent. The data contain some 100,000 clones, 80% to 90% of them singletons. The sequencing sample was made of peripheral blood. The receptor source for this set is a woman aged 25 to 39 with acute or convalescent COVID-19. The CDR3 runs from the conserved cysteine through the conserved F or W. The order of the fields is J gene, V gene, D gene, clone size, CDR3 protein, CDR3 DNA. The D gene is left open where the match is weak. Some rows have no size entry. The others give once, few or many, or a class for an expanded clone.

j_gene: TRBJ1-2; v_gene: TRBV5-1; d_gene: .; abundance: .; CDR3aa: CASSFAVNYGYTF; CDR3nt: TGCGCCAGCAGCTTCGCAGTTAACTATGGCTACACCTTC
j_gene: TRBJ1-2; v_gene: TRBV30; d_gene: .; abundance: .; CDR3aa: CAWRNTGGYTF; CDR3nt: TGTGCCTGGAGGAACACCGGGGGCTACACCTTC
j_gene: TRBJ1-2; v_gene: TRBV5-1; d_gene: TRBD1; abundance: once; CDR3aa: CASSSLGQGQEYGYTF; CDR3nt: TGCGCCAGCAGCTCCTTAGGACAGGGGCAGGAGTATGGCTACACCTTC
j_gene: TRBJ1-1; v_gene: TRBV9; d_gene: .; abundance: few; CDR3aa: CASSVVGTEAFF; CDR3nt: TGTGCCAGCAGCGTAGTCGGCACTGAAGCTTTCTTT
j_gene: TRBJ1-4; v_gene: TRBV18; d_gene: .; abundance: .; CDR3aa: CASSPRIDSPLEKLFF; CDR3nt: TGTGCCAGCTCACCGAGGATCGATTCACCCCTTGAAAAACTGTTTTTT
j_gene: TRBJ1-1; v_gene: TRBV7-9; d_gene: TRBD1; abundance: .; CDR3aa: CASSWDRDAFPLNTEAFF; CDR3nt: TGTGCCAGCAGTTGGGACAGGGATGCCTTCCCCTTGAACACTGAAGCTTTCTTT
j_gene: TRBJ2-3; v_gene: TRBV6-5; d_gene: .; abundance: .; CDR3aa: CASSYGGAREDTQYF; CDR3nt: TGTGCCAGCAGTTACGGGGGGGCGCGTGAGGATACGCAGTATTTT
j_gene: TRBJ2-3; v_gene: TRBV7-8; d_gene: TRBD1; abundance: once; CDR3aa: CASSLGTGSSTDTQYF; CDR3nt: TGTGCCAGCAGCTTGGGGACAGGATCTAGCACAGATACGCAGTATTTT
j_gene: TRBJ1-1; v_gene: TRBV28; d_gene: .; abundance: .; CDR3aa: CATESFSTEAFF; CDR3nt: TGTGCCACTGAGTCTTTTTCCACTGAAGCTTTCTTT
j_gene: TRBJ1-5; v_gene: TRBV12-5; d_gene: .; abundance: .; CDR3aa: CASGAGDSSNQPQHF; CDR3nt: TGTGCTAGTGGGGCGGGGGATAGTAGCAATCAGCCCCAGCATTTT
j_gene: TRBJ2-1; v_gene: TRBV5-1; d_gene: TRBD2; abundance: .; CDR3aa: CASSRQSGAGYNEQFF; CDR3nt: TGCGCCAGCAGCCGGCAGAGCGGGGCAGGCTACAATGAGCAGTTCTTC
j_gene: TRBJ1-5; v_gene: TRBV18; d_gene: .; abundance: few; CDR3aa: CASSPTQGKQPQHF; CDR3nt: TGTGCCAGCTCACCAACTCAGGGTAAACAGCCCCAGCATTTT
j_gene: TRBJ1-3; v_gene: TRBV28; d_gene: .; abundance: .; CDR3aa: CASSTGPSGNTIYF; CDR3nt: TGTGCCAGCAGTACTGGGCCATCTGGAAACACCATATATTTT
j_gene: TRBJ1-6; v_gene: TRBV28; d_gene: .; abundance: .; CDR3aa: CASSRNRVTPLHF; CDR3nt: TGTGCCAGCAGCCGGAACAGGGTGACACCCCTCCACTTT
j_gene: TRBJ2-5; v_gene: TRBV3-1/TRBV3-2; d_gene: TRBD1; abundance: once; CDR3aa: CASSQASGTGRETQYF; CDR3nt: TGTGCCAGCAGCCAAGCTTCCGGGACAGGACGGGAGACCCAGTACTTC